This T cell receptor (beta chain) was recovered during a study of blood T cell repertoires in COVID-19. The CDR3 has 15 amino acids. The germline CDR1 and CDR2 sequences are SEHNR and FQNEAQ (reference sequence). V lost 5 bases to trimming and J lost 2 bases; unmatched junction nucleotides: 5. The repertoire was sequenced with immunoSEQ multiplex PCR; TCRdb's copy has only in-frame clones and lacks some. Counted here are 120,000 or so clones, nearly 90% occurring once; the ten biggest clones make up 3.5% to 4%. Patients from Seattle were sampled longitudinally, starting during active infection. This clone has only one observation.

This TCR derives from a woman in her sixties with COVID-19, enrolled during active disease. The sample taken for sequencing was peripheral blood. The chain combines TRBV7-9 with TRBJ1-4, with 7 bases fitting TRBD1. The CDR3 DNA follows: TGTGCCAGCAGCGTAGAGACAGGGACTAATGAAAAACTGTTTTTT. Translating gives CASSVETGTNEKLFF.